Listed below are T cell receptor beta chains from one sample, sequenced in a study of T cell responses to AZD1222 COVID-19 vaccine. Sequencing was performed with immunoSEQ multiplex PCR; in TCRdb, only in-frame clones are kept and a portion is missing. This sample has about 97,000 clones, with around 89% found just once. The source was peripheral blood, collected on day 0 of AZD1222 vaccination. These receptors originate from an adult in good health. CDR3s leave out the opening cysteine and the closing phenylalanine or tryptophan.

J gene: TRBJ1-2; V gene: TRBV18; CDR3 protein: ASSPPVSDNHYGYT
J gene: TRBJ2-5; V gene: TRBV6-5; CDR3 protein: ASRRQGRETQY
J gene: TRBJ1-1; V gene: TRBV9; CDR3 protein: ASRGGSGNTEAF
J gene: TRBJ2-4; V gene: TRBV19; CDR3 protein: ASSTGLAGGPQNIQY
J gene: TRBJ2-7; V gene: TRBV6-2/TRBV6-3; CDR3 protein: ASSYSGEGAPSRSY
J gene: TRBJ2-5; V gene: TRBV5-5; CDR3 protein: ASSYSTGLAGRETQY
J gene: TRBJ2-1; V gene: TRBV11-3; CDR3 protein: ASSLGQGAYNEQF
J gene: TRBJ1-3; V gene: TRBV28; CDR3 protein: ASSLVAGNTIY
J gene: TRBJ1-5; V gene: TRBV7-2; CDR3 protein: ASSLVADRSKPQH
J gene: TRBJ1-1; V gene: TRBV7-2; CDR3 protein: ASSSRYTEAF
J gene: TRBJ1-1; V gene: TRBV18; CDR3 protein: ASSIRQGMNTEAF
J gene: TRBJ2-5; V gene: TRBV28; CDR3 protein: ASSLLSLGLETQY
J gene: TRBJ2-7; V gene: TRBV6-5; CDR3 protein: ASGTAYEQY
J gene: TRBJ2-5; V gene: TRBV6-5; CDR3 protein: ASSYKGGETQY
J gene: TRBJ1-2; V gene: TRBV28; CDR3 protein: ASSLGLYGYT
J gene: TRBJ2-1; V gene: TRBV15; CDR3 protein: ATSRDGQYNEQF
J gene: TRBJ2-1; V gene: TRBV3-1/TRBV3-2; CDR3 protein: ASSPQVDRGIFDEQF
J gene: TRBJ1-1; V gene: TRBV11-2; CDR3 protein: ASSLSRENTEAF
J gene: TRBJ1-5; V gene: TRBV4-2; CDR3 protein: ASSHALMGDSNQPQH
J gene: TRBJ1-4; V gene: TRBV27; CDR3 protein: ASSLSQVNEKLF
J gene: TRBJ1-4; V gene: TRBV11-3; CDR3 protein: ASSVTGEDEKLF
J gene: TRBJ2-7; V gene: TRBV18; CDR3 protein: ASSPTGGRYEQY
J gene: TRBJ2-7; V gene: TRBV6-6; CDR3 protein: ASSYSWDSSYEQY
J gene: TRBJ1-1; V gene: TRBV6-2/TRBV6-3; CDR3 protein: ASSYGVRSLTF
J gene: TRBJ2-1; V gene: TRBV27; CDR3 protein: ASSLGLAPNNEQF
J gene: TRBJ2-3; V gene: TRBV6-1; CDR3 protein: ASSETGRNTQY
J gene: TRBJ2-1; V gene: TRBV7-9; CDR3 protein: ASSPTLDEQF
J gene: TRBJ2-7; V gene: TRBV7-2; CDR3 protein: ASSSPAGAPSEQY
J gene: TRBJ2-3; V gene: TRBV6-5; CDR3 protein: ASRGASGADTQY
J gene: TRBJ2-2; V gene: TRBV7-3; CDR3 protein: ASRTTGDTGELF
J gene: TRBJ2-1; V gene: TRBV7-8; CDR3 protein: ASSLAQGSYNEQF
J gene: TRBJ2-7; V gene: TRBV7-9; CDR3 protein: ASSLSYEQY
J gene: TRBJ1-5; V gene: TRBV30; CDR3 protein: AWSHYLGTVSNQPQH
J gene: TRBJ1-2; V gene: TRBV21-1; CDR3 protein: ASSNGDRVLYGYT
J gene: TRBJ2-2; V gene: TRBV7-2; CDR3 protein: ASSLAAAGELF
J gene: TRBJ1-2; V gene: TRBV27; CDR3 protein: ASSLYPGNTWGYT
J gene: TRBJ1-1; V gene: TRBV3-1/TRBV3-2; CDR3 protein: ASSQGFSRTEAF
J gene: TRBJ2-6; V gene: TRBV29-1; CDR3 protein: SVDSGANVLT
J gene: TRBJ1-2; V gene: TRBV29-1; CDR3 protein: SVVALDSSYGYT
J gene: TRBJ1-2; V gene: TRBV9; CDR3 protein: ASSRQGVYGYT
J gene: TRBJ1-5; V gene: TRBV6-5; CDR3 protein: ASNGAGINQPQH
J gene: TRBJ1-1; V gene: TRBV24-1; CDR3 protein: ATSDNRGGNTEAF
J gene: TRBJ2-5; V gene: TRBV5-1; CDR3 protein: ASSSIGTGEETQY
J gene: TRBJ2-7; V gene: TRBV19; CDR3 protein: ASSIGRGYEQY
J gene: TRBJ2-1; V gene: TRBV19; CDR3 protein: ASSFNPGTSGKGEQF
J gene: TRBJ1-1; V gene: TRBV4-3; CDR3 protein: ASSQDHRATEAF
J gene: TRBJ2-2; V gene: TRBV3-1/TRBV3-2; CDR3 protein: ASSQDLASSAFTGELF
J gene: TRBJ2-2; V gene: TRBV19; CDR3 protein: ASSRDRVIDTGELF
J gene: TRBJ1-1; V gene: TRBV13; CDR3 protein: ASRSGGTGETF
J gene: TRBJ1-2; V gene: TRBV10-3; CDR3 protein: AISESGQGSRDGYT
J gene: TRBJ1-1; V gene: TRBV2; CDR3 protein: ASSEAGLGNTEAF
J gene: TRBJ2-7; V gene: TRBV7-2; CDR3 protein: ASSLNPSNYEQY
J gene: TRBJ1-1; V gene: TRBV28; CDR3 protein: ASSTMGWGEAF
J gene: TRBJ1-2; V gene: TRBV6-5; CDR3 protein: ASSYGSAGGYT
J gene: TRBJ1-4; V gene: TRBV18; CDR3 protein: ASSPYDRLNEKLF
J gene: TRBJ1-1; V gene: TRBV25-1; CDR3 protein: ASGDRDIGTEAF
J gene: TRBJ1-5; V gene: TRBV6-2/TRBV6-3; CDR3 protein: ASSYPRTGLGQPQH